This TCR beta chain was recorded in a study of blood T cells in healthy people across ages. Notes on the study in general: Compared with aged donors, long-lived donors showed fewer expanded clones, suggesting selection.

Trimming removed 2 bases from V and 10 bases from J, with 6 bases in between. The CDR3 sequence is 11 residues long. The V gene's germline CDR1 is MNHNY and CDR2 SVGAGI (reference sequence). Comment on this clonotype: The antigen remains unidentified.

Combining a sample-barcoded 5' primer with a J-beta primer mix, a second PCR ran for about 7 to 12 cycles. Via MiXCR, TCRdb re-called the 5' RACE reads, giving one row per CDR3 protein. This sample has 790,000 or so distinct CDR3 sequences, with around 50% found just once. Sequencing was performed on blood. This receptor was obtained from an elderly man in good health. The V and J genes are TRBV6-6 and TRBJ2-1; D is ambiguous. CDR3 in DNA: TGTGCCAGCAGTTACAGGGCAGAGCAGTTCTTC. It yields the protein CASSYRAEQFF.